The rows below give T cell receptor beta chains drawn from one sample of a study of regulatory T cells in long-lasting Graves disease. TCRdb fed the multiplex PCR reads into MiXCR, producing one record per CDR3 protein. The sample includes approximately 480,000 distinct CDR3 sequences, 15% to 20% of them seen just once. These records were also assigned to another study, of T cells in Graves' hyperthyroidism and ophthalmopathy.

The starting material was peripheral blood mononuclear cells (PBMCs), obtained at new diagnosis, from a patient treated with antithyroid drugs. Receptors originate from a man in his forties with Graves disease. CDR3s include the opening cysteine and the closing phenylalanine or tryptophan. Each record gives: clone size, D gene, V gene, J gene, CDR3 DNA, CDR3 protein. D genes are given only for firm matches. Clone sizes are given selectively: once, few, many, or a class where the clone is expanded.

>many|TRBD2|TRBV20-1|TRBJ2-5
TGCAGTGCTAGAGATCGACTAGCGGGAGGGGAGACCCAGTACTTC
CSARDRLAGGETQYF
>many|-|TRBV2|TRBJ1-4
TGTGCCAGTGGATACAGGGTACGGGCTAATGAAAAACTGTTTTTT
CASGYRVRANEKLFF
>-|-|TRBV4-2|TRBJ1-2
TGTGCCAGCAGCCAGACAAAGGTCGGGGGCAGTCGAGGCTACACCTTC
CASSQTKVGGSRGYTF
>many|-|TRBV11-2|TRBJ1-2
TGTGCCAGCAGCTTCACAGGGTTGGACTATGGCTACACCTTC
CASSFTGLDYGYTF
>many|TRBD2|TRBV2|TRBJ2-3
TGTGCCAGCAGTATACTAGCGGGAGGGGATACGCAGTATTTT
CASSILAGGDTQYF
>many|TRBD2|TRBV7-2|TRBJ2-2
TGTGCCAGCAGCTTATCCTTTTCGATAGCGGGAGGTATGCAAGGTGGCACCGGGGAGCTGTTTTTT
CASSLSFSIAGGMQGGTGELFF
>many|-|TRBV5-1|TRBJ2-6
TGCGCCAGCATCGGCAGTATCTCTGGGGCCAACGTCCTGACTTTC
CASIGSISGANVLTF
>many|-|TRBV3-1|TRBJ2-1
TGTGCCAGCAGCCTTACTTCTAGCGCAAGCTCCTACAATGAGCAGTTCTTC
CASSLTSSASSYNEQFF
>many|TRBD1|TRBV6-2/TRBV6-3|TRBJ2-5
TGTGCCAGCTGTCCGCGCCTGGCAGGGGGATGGGGAGAGACCCAGTACTTC
CASCPRLAGGWGETQYF
>few|TRBD2|TRBV20-1|TRBJ2-4
TGCAGTGCCCAGCGGGGGGGACAGAAAAACATTCAGTACTTC
CSAQRGGQKNIQYF
>few|TRBD1|TRBV6-5|TRBJ1-6
TGTGCCAGCAGTTACTTGGGACAGAGCTCCTATAATTCACCCCTCCACTTT
CASSYLGQSSYNSPLHF
>few|TRBD2|TRBV29-1|TRBJ2-1
TGCAGCGGCCTCAGGAGCGGGGGGCACAGCTCCTACAATGAGCAGTTCTTC
CSGLRSGGHSSYNEQFF
>-|-|TRBV12-3/TRBV12-4|TRBJ2-5
TGTGCCAGCAAACGGACCAGACAAGAGACCCAGTACTTC
CASKRTRQETQYF
>few|TRBD1|TRBV19|TRBJ1-1
TGTGCCAGTAGTACAAAGGGGGCAGGAGGCACTGAAGCTTTCTTT
CASSTKGAGGTEAFF
>many|TRBD2|TRBV27|TRBJ2-1
TGTGCCAGCAGTTACCTAGCGGGAGATTACAATGAGCAGTTCTTC
CASSYLAGDYNEQFF
>many|-|TRBV28|TRBJ2-2
TGTGCCAGCAGTTCACAAGGCCGGGAGCTGTTTTTT
CASSSQGRELFF
>many|TRBD1|TRBV6-1|TRBJ1-5
TGTGCCAGCAGTGGAGACAGGGTAATTCACCAGCCCCAGCATTTT
CASSGDRVIHQPQHF
>many|-|TRBV30|TRBJ1-1
TGTGCCTGGAGGCCCCCGACAGGCGTGGCTGAAGCTTTCTTT
CAWRPPTGVAEAFF
>many|-|TRBV5-5|TRBJ2-3
TGTGCCAGCAGCTTAAGGCGTGGAGGAGATACGCAGTATTTT
CASSLRRGGDTQYF
>-|TRBD1|TRBV6-2/TRBV6-3|TRBJ2-2
TGTGCCAGCAGTTACTCGAGTACAGGGGACACCGGGGAGCTGTTTTTT
CASSYSSTGDTGELFF
>many|-|TRBV3-1|TRBJ2-1
TGTGCCAGCGGCAGTTACAATGAGCAGTTCTTC
CASGSYNEQFF
>many|TRBD1|TRBV28|TRBJ2-3
TGTGCCAGCAGTTTAGAGGGGGCAGTAGTTGCAGATACGCAGTATTTT
CASSLEGAVVADTQYF
>many|TRBD1|TRBV20-1|TRBJ2-5
TGCAGTGCTGATCCGGGACAGGGGGTCCAAGAGACCCAGTACTTC
CSADPGQGVQETQYF
>many|TRBD2|TRBV6-5|TRBJ2-1
TGTGCCAGCAGTTACATGGCGGGAGGCAACAATGAGCAGTTCTTC
CASSYMAGGNNEQFF
>many|-|TRBV7-3|TRBJ2-3
TGTGCCAGCAGCTTAACGGCCTCTACAGATACGCAGTATTTT
CASSLTASTDTQYF
>many|-|TRBV7-3|TRBJ2-3
TGTGCCAGCAGCTTGGGAGAGGGTAGGGCAGATACGCAGTATTTT
CASSLGEGRADTQYF
>many|-|TRBV6-2/TRBV6-3|TRBJ1-5
TGTGCCAGCAGTTACTCAACTCTCCAACCACAGTCGCAGCAGCTCCAGCATTTT
CASSYSTLQPQSQQLQHF
>-|TRBD2|TRBV20-1|TRBJ2-1
TGCAGTGCCCCCTGGAGTCTAGCGGGGCACAATGAGCAGTTCTTC
CSAPWSLAGHNEQFF
>-|-|TRBV27|TRBJ2-7
TGTGCCAGCAGTCACCCCTCCGACTATACCTACGAGCAGTACTTC
CASSHPSDYTYEQYF
>many|TRBD2|TRBV24-1|TRBJ2-3
TGTGCCACCAGTGACCGACTAGCGGAGGCAGATACGCAGTATTTT
CATSDRLAEADTQYF
>many|-|TRBV12-3/TRBV12-4|TRBJ2-7
TGTGCCAGCAGTCGGGCAGACGCGGGAACCTACGAGCAGTACTTC
CASSRADAGTYEQYF
>once|-|TRBV6-4|TRBJ1-1
TGTGCCAGCAGTGACGGAGGCGGATTGGGGGCTTTCTTT
CASSDGGGLGAFF
>many|-|TRBV2|TRBJ2-5
TGTGCCAGCAGTGGAAGGGGGACACCGCAAGAGACCCAGTACTTC
CASSGRGTPQETQYF
>few|-|TRBV6-1|TRBJ2-3
TGTGCCAGCAGTGAGGACATAGGCCCAGATACGCAGTATTTT
CASSEDIGPDTQYF
>-|-|TRBV7-6|TRBJ2-1
TGTGCCAGCAGCTTAGTAGCGGCCTACAATGAGCAGTTCTTC
CASSLVAAYNEQFF
>many|TRBD2|TRBV2|TRBJ2-1
TGTGCCAGCAGACGACTAGCGGGAGGTTCGTTGGATGAGCAGTTCTTC
CASRRLAGGSLDEQFF
>-|TRBD1|TRBV18|TRBJ2-2
TGTGCCAGCTCACCACCGGGACAGGGGTTTGCGCACACCGGGGAGCTGTTTTTT
CASSPPGQGFAHTGELFF
>few|-|TRBV27|TRBJ2-5
TGTGCCAGCAGTTTATGGGGGCTCCAAGAGACCCAGTACTTC
CASSLWGLQETQYF
>many|TRBD2|TRBV28|TRBJ2-7
TGTGCCAGCAGTTTATCGGGGGGGGCGATCCACGAGCAGTACTTC
CASSLSGGAIHEQYF
>-|-|TRBV5-8|TRBJ2-4
TGTGCCAGCAGGCCGGGACAACCCAAAAACATTCAGTACTTC
CASRPGQPKNIQYF
>many|TRBD1|TRBV12-5|TRBJ2-5
TGTGCTAGTGGTTTGGTCCAAGGGGGCGAAGAGACCCAGTACTTC
CASGLVQGGEETQYF
>few|-|TRBV11-2|TRBJ2-1
TGTGCCAGCAGCTTGGGCAGGGTGGATGAGCAGTTCTTC
CASSLGRVDEQFF
>-|-|TRBV6-1|TRBJ2-3
TGTGCCAGCAGCCCCGTGGGGTCGGGCACAGATACGCAGTATTTT
CASSPVGSGTDTQYF
>many|TRBD1|TRBV6-1|TRBJ1-2
TGTGCCAGCAGGGGGACAGCCTATGGCTACACCTTC
CASRGTAYGYTF